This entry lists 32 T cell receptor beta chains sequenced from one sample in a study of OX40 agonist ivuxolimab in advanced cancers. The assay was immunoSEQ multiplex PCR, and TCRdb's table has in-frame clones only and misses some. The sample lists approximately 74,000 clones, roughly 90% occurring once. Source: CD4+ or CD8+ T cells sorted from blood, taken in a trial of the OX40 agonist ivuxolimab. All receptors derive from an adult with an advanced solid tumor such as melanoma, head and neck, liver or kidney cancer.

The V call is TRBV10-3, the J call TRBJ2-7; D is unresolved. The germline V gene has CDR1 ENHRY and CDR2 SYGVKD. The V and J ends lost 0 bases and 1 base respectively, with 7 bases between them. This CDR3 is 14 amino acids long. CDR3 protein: CAISESGNSYEQYF. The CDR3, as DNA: TGTGCCATCAGTGAGTCCGGCAATTCCTACGAGCAGTACTTC.

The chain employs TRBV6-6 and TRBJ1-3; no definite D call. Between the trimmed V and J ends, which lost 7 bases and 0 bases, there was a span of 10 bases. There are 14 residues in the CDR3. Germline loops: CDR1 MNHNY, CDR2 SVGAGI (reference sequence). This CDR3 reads CASTLPFSGNTIYF. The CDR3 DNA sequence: TGTGCCAGCACCCTACCCTTCTCTGGAAACACCATATATTTT.

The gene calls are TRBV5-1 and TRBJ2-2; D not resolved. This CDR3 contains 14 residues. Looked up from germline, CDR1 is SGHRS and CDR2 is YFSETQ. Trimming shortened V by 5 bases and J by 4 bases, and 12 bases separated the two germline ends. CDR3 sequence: CASSYVGPTGELFF. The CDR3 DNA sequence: TGCGCCAGCAGTTATGTGGGCCCCACCGGGGAGCTGTTTTTT. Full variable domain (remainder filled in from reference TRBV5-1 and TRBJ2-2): KAGVTQTPRYLIKTRGQQVTLSCSPISGHRSVSWYQQTPGQGLQFLFEYFSETQRNKGNFPGRFSGRQFSNSRSEMNVSTLELGDSALYLCASSYVGPTGELFFGEGSRLTVL.

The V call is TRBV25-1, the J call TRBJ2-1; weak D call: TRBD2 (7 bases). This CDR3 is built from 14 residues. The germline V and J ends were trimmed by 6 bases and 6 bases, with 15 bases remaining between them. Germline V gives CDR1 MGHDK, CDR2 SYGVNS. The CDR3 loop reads CASRLGGGGNEQFF. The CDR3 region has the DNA TGTGCCAGCAGATTAGGGGGGGGCGGCAATGAGCAGTTCTTC.

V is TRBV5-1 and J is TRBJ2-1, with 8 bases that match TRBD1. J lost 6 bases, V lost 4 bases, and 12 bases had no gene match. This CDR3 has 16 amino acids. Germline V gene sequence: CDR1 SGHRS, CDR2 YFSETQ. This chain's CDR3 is CASSPDNGQGFNEQFF. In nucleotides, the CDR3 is TGCGCCAGCAGCCCCGACAACGGACAGGGCTTCAATGAGCAGTTCTTC.

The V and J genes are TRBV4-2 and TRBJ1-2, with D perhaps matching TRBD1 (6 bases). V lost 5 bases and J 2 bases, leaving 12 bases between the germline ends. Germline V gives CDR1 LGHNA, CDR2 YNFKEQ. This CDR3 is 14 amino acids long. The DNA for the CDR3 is TGTGCCAGCAGCTCAGGGGAGGGGAACTATGGCTACACCTTC. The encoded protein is CASSSGEGNYGYTF.

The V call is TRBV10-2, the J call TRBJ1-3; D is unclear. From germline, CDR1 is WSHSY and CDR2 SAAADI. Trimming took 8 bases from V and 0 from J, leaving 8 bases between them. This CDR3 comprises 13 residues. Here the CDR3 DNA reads TGCGCCAGCGGAGAGCGCTCTGGAAACACCATATATTTT. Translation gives CASGERSGNTIYF.

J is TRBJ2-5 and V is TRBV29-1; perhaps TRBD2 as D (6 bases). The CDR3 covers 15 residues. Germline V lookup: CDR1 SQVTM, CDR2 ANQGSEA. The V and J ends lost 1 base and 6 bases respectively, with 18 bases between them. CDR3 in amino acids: CSVEVLANSKKTQYF. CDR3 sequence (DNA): TGCAGCGTTGAAGTGCTAGCGAATAGCAAGAAGACCCAGTACTTC.

Written as DNA, the CDR3 is TGTGCCAGTAGTATGGTGGGAGGCACCTACGAGCAGTACTTC. This gives the protein CASSMVGGTYEQYF. The V call is TRBV19, the J call TRBJ2-7, with TRBD2 as a possible D gene (6 bases). CDR1 LNHDA and CDR2 SQIVND come from the germline V gene (reference sequence). The length of the CDR3 is 14 residues. Trimming removed 3 bases from V and 2 bases from J, with 11 bases in between.

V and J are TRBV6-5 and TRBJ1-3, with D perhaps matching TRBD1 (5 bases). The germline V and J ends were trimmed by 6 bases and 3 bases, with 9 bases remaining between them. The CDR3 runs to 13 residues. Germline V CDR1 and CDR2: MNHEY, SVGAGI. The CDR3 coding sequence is TGTGCCAGCAGCTACGGGGGTGGAAACACCATATATTTT. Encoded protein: CASSYGGGNTIYF.

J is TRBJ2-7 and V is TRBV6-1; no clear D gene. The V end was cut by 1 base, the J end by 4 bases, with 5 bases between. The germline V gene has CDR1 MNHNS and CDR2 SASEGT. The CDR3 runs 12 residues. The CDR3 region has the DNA TGTGCCAGCAGTGAAGGGGGTTACGAGCAGTACTTC. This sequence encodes CASSEGGYEQYF.

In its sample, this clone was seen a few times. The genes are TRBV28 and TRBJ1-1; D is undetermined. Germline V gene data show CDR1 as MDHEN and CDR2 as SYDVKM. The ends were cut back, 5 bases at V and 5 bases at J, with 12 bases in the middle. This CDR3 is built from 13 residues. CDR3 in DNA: TGTGCCAGCAGTCACCCCAGAGGTACTGAAGCTTTCTTT. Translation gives CASSHPRGTEAFF.

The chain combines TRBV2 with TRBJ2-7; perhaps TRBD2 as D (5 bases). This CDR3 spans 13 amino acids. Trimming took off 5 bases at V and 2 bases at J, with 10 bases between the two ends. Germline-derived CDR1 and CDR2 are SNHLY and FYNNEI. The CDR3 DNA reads TGTGCCAGCAGTCGAGGGCTCCCCTACGAGCAGTACTTC. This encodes CASSRGLPYEQYF.

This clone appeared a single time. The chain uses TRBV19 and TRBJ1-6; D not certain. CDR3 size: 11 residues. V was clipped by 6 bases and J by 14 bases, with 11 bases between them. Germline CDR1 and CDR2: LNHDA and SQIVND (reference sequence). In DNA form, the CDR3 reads TGTGCCAGTAGGAAGGCGTCCGCCCTCCACTTT. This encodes CASRKASALHF. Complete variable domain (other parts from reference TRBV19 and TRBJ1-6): DGGITQSPKYLFRKEGQNVTLSCEQNLNHDAMYWYRQDPGQGLRLIYYSQIVNDFQKGDIAEGYSVSREKKESFPLTVTSAQKNPTAFYLCASRKASALHFGNGTRLTVT.

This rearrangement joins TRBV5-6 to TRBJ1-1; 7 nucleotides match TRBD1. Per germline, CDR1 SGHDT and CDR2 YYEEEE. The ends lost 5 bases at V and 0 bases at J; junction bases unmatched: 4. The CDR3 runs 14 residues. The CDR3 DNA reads TGTGCCAGCAGTTATACAGGGGTGAACACTGAAGCTTTCTTT. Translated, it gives CASSYTGVNTEAFF.

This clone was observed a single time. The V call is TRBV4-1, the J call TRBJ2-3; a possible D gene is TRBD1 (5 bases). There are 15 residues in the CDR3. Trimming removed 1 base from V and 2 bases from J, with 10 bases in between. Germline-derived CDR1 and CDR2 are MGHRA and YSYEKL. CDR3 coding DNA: TGCGCCAGCAGCCAAGGTACAGGATCCACAGATACGCAGTATTTT. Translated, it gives CASSQGTGSTDTQYF.

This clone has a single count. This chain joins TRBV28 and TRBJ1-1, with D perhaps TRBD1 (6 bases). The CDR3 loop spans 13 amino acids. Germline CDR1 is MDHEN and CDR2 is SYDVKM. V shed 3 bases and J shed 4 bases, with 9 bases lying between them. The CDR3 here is CASSFPRGTEAFF. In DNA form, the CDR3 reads TGTGCCAGCAGTTTTCCCAGGGGCACTGAAGCTTTCTTT.

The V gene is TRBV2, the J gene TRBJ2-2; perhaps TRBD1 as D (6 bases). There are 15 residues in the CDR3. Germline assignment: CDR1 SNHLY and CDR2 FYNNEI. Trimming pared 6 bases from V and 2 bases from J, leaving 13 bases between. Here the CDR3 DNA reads TGTGCCAGCAGCACAGGGCGGTCAAACACCGGGGAGCTGTTTTTT. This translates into CASSTGRSNTGELFF.

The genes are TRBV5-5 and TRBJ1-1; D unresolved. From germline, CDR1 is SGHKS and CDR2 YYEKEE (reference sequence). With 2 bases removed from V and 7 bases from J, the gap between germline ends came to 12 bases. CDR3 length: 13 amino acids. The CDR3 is CASSFLGVGEAFF. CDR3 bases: TGTGCCAGCAGCTTTTTGGGTGTTGGTGAAGCTTTCTTT.

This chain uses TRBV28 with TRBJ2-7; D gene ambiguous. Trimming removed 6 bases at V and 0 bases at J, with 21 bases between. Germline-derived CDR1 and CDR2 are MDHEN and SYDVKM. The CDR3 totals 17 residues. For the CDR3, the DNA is TGTGCCAGCAGCCCCCCCGGACGGTTCGCGAGCTCCTACGAGCAGTACTTC. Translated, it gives CASSPPGRFASSYEQYF.

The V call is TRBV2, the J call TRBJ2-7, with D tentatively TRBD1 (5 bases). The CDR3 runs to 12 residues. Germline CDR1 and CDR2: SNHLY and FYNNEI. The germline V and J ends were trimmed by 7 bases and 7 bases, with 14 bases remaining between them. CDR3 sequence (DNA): TGTGCCAGCAAGGGGCCCCTTGGGGAGCAGTACTTC. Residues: CASKGPLGEQYF.

The CDR3 region is CASSVVGAANYGYTF. CDR3 bases: TGTGCCAGCAGCGTAGTAGGGGCTGCTAACTATGGCTACACCTTC. This rearrangement joins TRBV9 to TRBJ1-2, with a tentative D call TRBD1 (5 bases). Trimming stripped 0 bases from V and 0 bases from J, with 9 bases between. Per the germline V gene, CDR1 is SGDLS and CDR2 is YYNGEE. The CDR3 length is 15 residues. The full variable domain, completed using reference TRBV9 and TRBJ1-2, is DSGVTQTPKHLITATGQRVTLRCSPRSGDLSVYWYQQSLDQGLQFLIQYYNGEERAKGNILERFSAQQFPDLHSELNLSSLELGDSALYFCASSVVGAANYGYTFGSGTRLTVV.

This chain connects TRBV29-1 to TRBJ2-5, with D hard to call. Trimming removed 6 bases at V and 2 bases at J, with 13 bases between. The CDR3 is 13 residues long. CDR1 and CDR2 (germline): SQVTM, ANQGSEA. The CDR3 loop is CSVPTDTQETQYF. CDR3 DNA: TGCAGCGTCCCGACTGACACACAAGAGACCCAGTACTTC.

Written as DNA, the CDR3 is TGCGCCAGCGGCGGTATGAGGCCCCAGCATTTT. Residues: CASGGMRPQHF. The chain combines TRBV10-2 with TRBJ1-5; D remains unclear. The V end lost 8 bases, the J end lost 9 bases, and 11 bases lay between the germline ends. CDR3 length equals 11 residues. Germline V CDR1 and CDR2: WSHSY, SAAADI.

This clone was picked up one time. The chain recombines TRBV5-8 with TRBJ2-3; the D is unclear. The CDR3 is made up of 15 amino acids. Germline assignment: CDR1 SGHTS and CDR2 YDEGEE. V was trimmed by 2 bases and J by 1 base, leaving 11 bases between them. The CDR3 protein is CASSFKPLGTDTQYF. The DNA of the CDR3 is TGTGCCAGCAGCTTTAAGCCACTCGGCACAGATACGCAGTATTTT.

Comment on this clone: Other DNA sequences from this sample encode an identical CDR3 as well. CDR3 in DNA: TGCAGTGCTGGGGGGGGGACAGAAGCTTTCTTT. It is translated as CSAGGGTEAFF. This chain uses TRBV20-1 with TRBJ1-1; a weak D match, TRBD1 (6 bases). Germline V gene sequence: CDR1 DFQATT, CDR2 SNEGSKA (reference sequence). The V end lost 5 bases, the J end lost 8 bases, and 12 bases lay between the germline ends. The CDR3 runs 11 residues.

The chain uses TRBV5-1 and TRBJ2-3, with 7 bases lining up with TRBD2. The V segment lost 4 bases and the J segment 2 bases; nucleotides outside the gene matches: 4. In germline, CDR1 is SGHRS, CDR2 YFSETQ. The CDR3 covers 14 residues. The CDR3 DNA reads TGCGCCAGCAGCGGAAGCGGGACCACAGATACGCAGTATTTT. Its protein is CASSGSGTTDTQYF. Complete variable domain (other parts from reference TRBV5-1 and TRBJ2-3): KAGVTQTPRYLIKTRGQQVTLSCSPISGHRSVSWYQQTPGQGLQFLFEYFSETQRNKGNFPGRFSGRQFSNSRSEMNVSTLELGDSALYLCASSGSGTTDTQYFGPGTRLTVL.

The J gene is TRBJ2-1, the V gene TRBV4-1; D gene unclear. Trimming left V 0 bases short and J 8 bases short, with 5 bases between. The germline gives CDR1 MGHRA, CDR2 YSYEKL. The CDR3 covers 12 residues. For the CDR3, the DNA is TGCGCCAGCAGCCAAGATCACGATGAGCAGTTCTTC. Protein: CASSQDHDEQFF.

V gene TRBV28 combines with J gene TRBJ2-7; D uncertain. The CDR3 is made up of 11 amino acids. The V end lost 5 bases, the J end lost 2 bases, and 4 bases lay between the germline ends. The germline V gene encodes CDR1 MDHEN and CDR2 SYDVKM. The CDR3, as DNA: TGTGCCAGCAGTGTCGCCTACGAGCAGTACTTC. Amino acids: CASSVAYEQYF.

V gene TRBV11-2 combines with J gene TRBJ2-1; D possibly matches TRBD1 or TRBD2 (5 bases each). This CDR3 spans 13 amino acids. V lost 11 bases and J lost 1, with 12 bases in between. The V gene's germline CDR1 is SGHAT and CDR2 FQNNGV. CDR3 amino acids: CASRERSYNEQFF. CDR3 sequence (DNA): TGTGCCTCCAGGGAGAGGTCCTACAATGAGCAGTTCTTC.

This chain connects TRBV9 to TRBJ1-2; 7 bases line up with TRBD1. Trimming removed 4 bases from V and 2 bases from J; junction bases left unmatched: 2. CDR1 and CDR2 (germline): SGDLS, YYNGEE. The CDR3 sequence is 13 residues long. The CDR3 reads CASSLGQNYGYTF. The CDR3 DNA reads TGTGCCAGCAGCCTGGGACAGAACTATGGCTACACCTTC.

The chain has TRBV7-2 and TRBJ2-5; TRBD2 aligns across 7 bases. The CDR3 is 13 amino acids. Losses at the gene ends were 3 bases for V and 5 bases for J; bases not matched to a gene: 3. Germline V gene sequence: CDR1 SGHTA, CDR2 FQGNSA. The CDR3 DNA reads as TGTGCCAGCAGCTTCGGACTAGGGGAGACCCAGTACTTC. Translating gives CASSFGLGETQYF.